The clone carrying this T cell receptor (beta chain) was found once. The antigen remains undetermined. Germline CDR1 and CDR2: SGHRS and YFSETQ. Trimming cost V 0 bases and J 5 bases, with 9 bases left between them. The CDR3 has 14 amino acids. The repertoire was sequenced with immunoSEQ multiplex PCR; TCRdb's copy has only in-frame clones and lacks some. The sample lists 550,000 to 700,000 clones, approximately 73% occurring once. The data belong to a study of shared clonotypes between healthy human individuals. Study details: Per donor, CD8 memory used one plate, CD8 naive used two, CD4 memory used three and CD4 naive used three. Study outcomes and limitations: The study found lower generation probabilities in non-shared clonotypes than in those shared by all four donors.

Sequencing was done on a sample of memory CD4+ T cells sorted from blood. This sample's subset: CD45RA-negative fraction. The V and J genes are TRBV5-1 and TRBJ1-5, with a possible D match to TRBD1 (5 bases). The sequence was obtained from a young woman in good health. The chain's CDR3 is CASSLGTFDQPQHF. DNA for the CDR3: TGCGCCAGCAGCTTGGGGACATTCGATCAGCCCCAGCATTTT.